These 20 T cell receptor delta chains were all obtained from the same sample, sequenced in a study of gammadelta T cells in human blood. TCRdb reprocessed the RT-PCR reads through CATT. Among roughly 780 delta-chain clones listed, around 50% were seen once. The sequencing input was non-Vgamma9Vdelta2 gamma-delta T cells from cord blood. The source of these receptors is a newborn.

Concerning this clone itself: A single base is all that separates this from a far larger clone, so a read error is likely. The chain has TRDV1 and TRDJ1; the match to TRDD3 covers 8 bases. Germline V gene data show CDR1 as TSWWSYY and CDR2 as QGS. CDR3 length: 19 amino acids. CDR3 nucleotides: TGTGCTTTTGGGGCGTTTCCCGATACTGGGGGCCCGGACACCGATAAACTCATCTTT. Translated, it gives CAFGAFPDTGGPDTDKLIF.

A remark on this clone: This probably arose from a read error, given a far larger clone one base away. The chain combines TRAV29/DV5 with TRDJ1; TRDD3 agrees at 13 bases. The CDR3 length is 19 residues. Germline-derived CDR1 and CDR2 are NSMFDY and ISSIKDK. CDR3 amino acids: CATSVPYWGIRPYTDKLIF. DNA of the CDR3: TGTGCAACAAGTGTTCCGTACTGGGGGATACGCCCGTACACCGATAAACTCATCTTT.

As concerns this clone: A far larger clone is off by one base, so a read error is likely. The chain combines TRAV29/DV5 with TRDJ3, with 8 bases that match TRDD3. Germline loops: CDR1 NSMFDY, CDR2 ISSIKDK. The CDR3 contains 19 residues. The chain's CDR3 is CAASVRGYLFTWDTRQTFF. The CDR3 DNA reads TGTGCAGCAAGCGTAAGGGGATACCTCTTCACCTGGGACACCCGACAGACGTTTTTC.

Comment on this clone: A far larger clone lies a single base away; this is likely a read error. The chain recombines TRDV1 with TRDJ2, with no clear D. The CDR3 has 18 residues. Germline V gene sequence: CDR1 TSWWSYY, CDR2 QGS. The ends were cut back, 2 bases at V and 7 bases at J, with 23 bases in the middle. CDR3 region: CALGEVGTRSTIGAQLFF. CDR3 nucleotide sequence: TGTGCTCTTGGGGAAGTGGGTACTCGCAGTACTATAGGAGCACAACTCTTCTTT.

Worth noting for this clone: A far more abundant clone sits one base away, making this likely a read error. This rearrangement joins TRDV1 to TRDJ1; unclear D gene. Trimming removed 7 bases at V and 0 bases at J, with 27 bases between. This CDR3 comprises 19 residues. The germline gives CDR1 TSWWSYY, CDR2 QGS. CDR3 DNA: TGTGCTCTTGTGAACTCCGATTTCCGAGGGACTACGTACACCGATAAACTCATCTTT. The encoded protein is CALVNSDFRGTTYTDKLIF.

Points on this clone: A far larger clone differs by one base, so this is likely a read error. The gene calls are TRDV2 and TRDJ2, with 10 bases identical to TRDD3. Germline lookup yields CDR1 GEAIGNYY and CDR2 EKD. CDR3 length: 19 amino acids. Trimming cost V 0 bases and J 1 base; bases outside gene matches: 10. CDR3 bases: TGTGCCTGTGACACCGGGCTGGGGGATATGCTCCATTTGACAGCACAACTCTTCTTT. Its protein product is CACDTGLGDMLHLTAQLFF.

Details on this clone: A much larger clonotype is one base distant, so this may be a read error. V usage is TRDV1 and J usage is TRDJ1; 10 positions agree with TRDD3. The CDR3 sequence is 23 residues long. Germline loops: CDR1 TSWWSYY, CDR2 QGS. Here the CDR3 reads CALGELNLWGILSSGCDTDKPIF. DNA of the CDR3: TGTGCTCTTGGGGAACTAAATCTGTGGGGGATACTGTCTTCGGGATGTGACACCGATAAACCCATCTTT.

With respect to this clone: A read error is likely here: a far larger clone is one base away. The chain couples TRDV3 to TRDJ1; TRDD3 aligns across 8 bases. The CDR3 is made up of 19 amino acids. Germline V lookup: CDR1 TVYSNPD, CDR2 GDNSRS (reference sequence). The CDR3 DNA reads TGTGCCTTGCTGGGGGGCCCTACGGGTCTGGGGGAAGGCACCGATGAACTCATCTTT. This encodes CALLGGPTGLGEGTDELIF.

In its sample, this clone ranks as large. Additional DNA sequences in this sample encode the identical CDR3. This chain joins TRDV3 and TRDJ1; the match to TRDD3 covers 9 bases. Per the germline V gene, CDR1 is TVYSNPD and CDR2 is GDNSRS (reference sequence). V was pared by 5 bases and J by 0 bases, with 25 bases of the junction left unmatched. There are 20 residues in the CDR3. CDR3 in amino acids: CAHAAFLLNYWGTDTDKLIF. CDR3 nucleotides: TGTGCCCACGCCGCCTTCCTTCTAAACTACTGGGGGACCGACACCGATAAACTCATCTTT.

On this clone: This likely stems from a read error, as it lies one base from a far larger clone. The genes are TRDV1 and TRDJ1; 8 nucleotides line up with TRDD3. The germline V gene has CDR1 TSWWSYY and CDR2 QGS. V shed 4 bases and J 3 bases; nucleotides not matched to a gene: 19. The CDR3 length is 19 residues. The DNA of the CDR3 is TGTGCTCTTGGGGCGTTTCCCGATACTGGGGGCCCGGACGCCGATAAACTCATCTTT. This translates into CALGAFPDTGGPDADKLIF.

In the case of this clone: One base separates it from a far larger clone, so it is likely a read error. This rearrangement joins TRDV1 to TRDJ1; a weak D match, TRDD3 (6 bases). Trimming left V 2 bases short and J 2 bases short, with 30 bases between. Germline CDR1 reads TSWWSYY; CDR2 reads QGS. The CDR3 totals 21 residues. In DNA form, the CDR3 reads TGTGCTCTTGGGGAAACATACGACGGGGGACCTGGGATATTCGGTACCGATAAACTCATCTTT. This gives the protein CALGETYDGGPGIFGTDKLIF.

Remarks on this clone: A far larger clone is only one base removed, so a read error is likely. The V and J genes are TRAV14/DV4 and TRDJ1; 9 bases match TRDD3. The CDR3 is made up of 20 amino acids. The V gene's germline CDR1 is TSDPSYG and CDR2 QGSYDQQN (reference sequence). CDR3 region: CALSEAAGRGDTLYADKLIF. DNA of the CDR3: TGTGCTCTGAGTGAGGCCGCGGGTAGGGGGGATACCTTGTACGCCGATAAACTCATCTTT.

Comment on this clone: One base separates it from a far larger clone, so it is likely a read error. This chain connects TRDV2 to TRDJ3, with 12 bases matching TRDD3. Germline V gives CDR1 GEAIGNYY, CDR2 EKD. This CDR3 spans 22 amino acids. In DNA form, the CDR3 reads TGTGCCTGTGACACTCTGCCTGGGGGATACGGGTCTAGCTCCCGGGACACCCGACAGATGTTTTTC. Translating gives CACDTLPGGYGSSSRDTRQMFF.

This clone was seen a single time. The V gene remains uncalled, whereas the J gene is TRDJ3. The CDR3 runs 10 residues. CDR3 region: CSGDTRQMFF. Here the CDR3 DNA reads TGCTCCGGGGACACCCGACAGATGTTTTTC.

As for this clone: It is likely a read error: a sequence one base away is far more abundant. The identical CDR3 is also encoded by other nucleotide sequences in the sample. V gene TRDV3 combines with J gene TRDJ2, with D possibly matching TRDD3 (5 bases). This CDR3 spans 15 amino acids. The germline V gene encodes CDR1 TVYSNPD and CDR2 GDNSRS (reference sequence). CDR3 sequence: CAFLSEGGVTAQLFF. The DNA of the CDR3 is TGTGCCTTCCTTTCCGAGGGGGGGGTGACAGCGCAACTCTTCTTT.

As for this clone: A single base separates this from a much larger clone, so it may be a read error. V and J are TRDV1 and TRDJ1; D remains ambiguous. The germline gives CDR1 TSWWSYY, CDR2 QGS. The CDR3 length is 12 residues. Trimming pared 2 bases from V and 6 bases from J, leaving 7 bases between. The DNA of the CDR3 is TGTGCTCTTGGGGAAGGGACCCATAAACTCATCTTT. Its translation: CALGEGTHKLIF.

As to this clone: It differs at one base from a far larger clone, so likely a read error. Other DNA sequences in this specimen translate into the identical CDR3. This chain uses TRDV1 with TRDJ1, with D possibly matching TRDD3 (10 bases). The germline gives CDR1 TSWWSYY, CDR2 QGS. This CDR3 contains 20 residues. The CDR3 DNA is TGTGCTCTCGGGGTTGCGCCTTCCTACCGGAACTGGGGGATTACCGATAAACTCATCTTT. It translates to CALGVAPSYRNWGITDKLIF.

Concerning this clone: A far larger clone is off by one base, so a read error is likely. Other DNA sequences in this sample translate to the same CDR3. The chain employs TRAV29/DV5 and TRDJ3, with TRDD3 as a possible D gene (6 bases). This CDR3 is built from 19 residues. Germline V gene data show CDR1 as NSMFDY and CDR2 as ISSIKDK. V was clipped by 0 bases and J by 0 bases, with 16 bases between them. This chain's CDR3 is CAASGVLGDSSWDTRQMFF. CDR3 bases: TGTGCAGCAAGCGGGGTACTGGGAGATAGCTCCTGGGACACCCGACAGATGTTTTTC.

On this clone: A far bigger clonotype differs at one base, so this is likely a read error. The chain carries TRDV1 and TRDJ2; D call uncertain. This CDR3 is 14 amino acids long. The germline V gene encodes CDR1 TSWWSYY and CDR2 QGS. CDR3 nucleotide sequence: TGTGCTCTTGGGCCAACTAAAGGGGCAGCACAACGCTTCTTT. It translates to CALGPTKGAAQRFF.

A remark on this clone: It differs at one base from a far larger clone, so likely a read error. Different DNA sequences within this sample yield the same CDR3. The genes are TRDV3 and TRDJ1; 9 nucleotides align to TRDD3. V lost 4 bases and J lost 4; bases outside the gene matches: 22. The germline V gene encodes CDR1 TVYSNPD and CDR2 GDNSRS (reference sequence). The CDR3 loop spans 18 amino acids. The CDR3 spells CASLSLPGGSESGDKLIF. The CDR3 coding sequence is TGTGCCTCCCTATCCTTGCCTGGGGGATCTGAGAGTGGCGATAAACTCATCTTT.